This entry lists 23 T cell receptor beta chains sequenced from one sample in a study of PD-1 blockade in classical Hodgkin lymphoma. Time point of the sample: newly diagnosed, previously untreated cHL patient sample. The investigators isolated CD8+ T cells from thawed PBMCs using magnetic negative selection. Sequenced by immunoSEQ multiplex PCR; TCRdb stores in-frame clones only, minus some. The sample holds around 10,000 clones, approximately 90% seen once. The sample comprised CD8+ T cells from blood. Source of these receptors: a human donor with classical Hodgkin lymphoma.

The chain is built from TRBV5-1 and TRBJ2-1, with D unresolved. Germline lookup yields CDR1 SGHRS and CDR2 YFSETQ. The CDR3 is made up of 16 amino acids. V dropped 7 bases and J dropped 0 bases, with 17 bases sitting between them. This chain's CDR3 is CASASIPSDSYNEQFF. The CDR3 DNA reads TGCGCCAGCGCATCGATTCCATCGGACTCCTACAATGAGCAGTTCTTC.

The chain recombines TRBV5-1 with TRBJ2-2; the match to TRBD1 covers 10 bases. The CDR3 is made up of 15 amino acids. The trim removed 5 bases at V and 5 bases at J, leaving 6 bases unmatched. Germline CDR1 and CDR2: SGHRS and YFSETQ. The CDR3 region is CASSHWTGGTGELFF. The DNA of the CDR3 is TGCGCCAGCAGTCATTGGACAGGGGGTACCGGGGAGCTGTTTTTT.

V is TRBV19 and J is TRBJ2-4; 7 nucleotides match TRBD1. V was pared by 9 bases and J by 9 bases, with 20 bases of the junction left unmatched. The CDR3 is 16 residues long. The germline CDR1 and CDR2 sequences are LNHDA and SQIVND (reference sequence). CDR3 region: CASRDREPTLFGIQYF. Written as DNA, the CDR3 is TGTGCCAGCCGCGACAGGGAACCAACCCTATTTGGCATTCAGTACTTC.

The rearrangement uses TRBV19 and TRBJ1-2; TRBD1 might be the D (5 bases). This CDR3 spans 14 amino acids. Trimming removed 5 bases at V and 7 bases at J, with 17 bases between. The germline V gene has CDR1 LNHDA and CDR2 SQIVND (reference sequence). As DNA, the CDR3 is TGTGCCAGTAGTGCCCCGGGACCTTTCTTTGGCTACACCTTC. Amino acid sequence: CASSAPGPFFGYTF.

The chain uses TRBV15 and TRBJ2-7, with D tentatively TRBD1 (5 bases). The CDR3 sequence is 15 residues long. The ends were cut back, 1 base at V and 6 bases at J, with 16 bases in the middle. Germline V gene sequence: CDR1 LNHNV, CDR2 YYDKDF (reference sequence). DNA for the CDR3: TGTGCCACCAGCAGAGTGGCAGGGCAGCGTCGCGAGCAGTACTTC. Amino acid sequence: CATSRVAGQRREQYF. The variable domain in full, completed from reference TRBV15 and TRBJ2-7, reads DAMVIQNPRYQVTQFGKPVTLSCSQTLNHNVMYWYQQKSSQAPKLLFHYYDKDFNNEADTPDNFQSRRPNTSFCFLDIRSPGLGDTAMYLCATSRVAGQRREQYFGPGTRLTVT.

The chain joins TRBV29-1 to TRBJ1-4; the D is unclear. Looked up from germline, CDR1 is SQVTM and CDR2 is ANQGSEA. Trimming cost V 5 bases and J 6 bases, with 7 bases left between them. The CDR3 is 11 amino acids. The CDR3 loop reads CSVLSDEKLFF. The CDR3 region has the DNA TGCAGCGTTCTTAGTGATGAAAAACTGTTTTTT.

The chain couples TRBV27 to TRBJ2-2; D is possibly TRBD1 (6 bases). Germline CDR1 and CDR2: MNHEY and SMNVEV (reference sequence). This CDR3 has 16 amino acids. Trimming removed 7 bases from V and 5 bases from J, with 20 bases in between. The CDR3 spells CASTQSLGQKTGELFF. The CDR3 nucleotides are TGTGCCAGCACCCAATCGCTGGGACAAAAGACCGGGGAGCTGTTTTTT.

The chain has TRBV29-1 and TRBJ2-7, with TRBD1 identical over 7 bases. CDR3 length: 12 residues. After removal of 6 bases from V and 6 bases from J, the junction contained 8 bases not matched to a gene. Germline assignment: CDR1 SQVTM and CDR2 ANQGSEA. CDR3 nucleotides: TGCAGCGTCGCGACAGGGTTCGCCGAGCAGTACTTC. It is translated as CSVATGFAEQYF.

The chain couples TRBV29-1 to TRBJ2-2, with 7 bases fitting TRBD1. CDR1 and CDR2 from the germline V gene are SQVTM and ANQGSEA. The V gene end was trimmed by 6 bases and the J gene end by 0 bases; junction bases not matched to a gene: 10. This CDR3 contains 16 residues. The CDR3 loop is CSVALDRPSNTGELFF. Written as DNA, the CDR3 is TGCAGCGTGGCCTTGGACAGGCCTTCGAACACCGGGGAGCTGTTTTTT.

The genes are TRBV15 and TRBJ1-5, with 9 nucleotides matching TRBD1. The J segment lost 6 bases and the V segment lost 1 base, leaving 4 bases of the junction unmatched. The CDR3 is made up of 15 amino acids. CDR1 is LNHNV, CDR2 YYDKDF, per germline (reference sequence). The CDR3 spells CATSRARTGVQPQHF. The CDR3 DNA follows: TGTGCCACCAGCAGAGCCCGGACAGGGGTTCAGCCCCAGCATTTT.

The CDR3, as DNA: TGCGCCAGCAGCCTGAAGACGACAGGGCAATATGTGAACACTGAAGCTTTCTTT. It specifies CASSLKTTGQYVNTEAFF. This chain uses TRBV5-1 with TRBJ1-1, with TRBD1 identical over 7 bases. The CDR3 runs 18 residues. Germline trimming cut 4 bases from V and 0 bases from J; bases unmatched to any gene: 15. CDR1 is SGHRS and CDR2 is YFSETQ in the germline V gene.

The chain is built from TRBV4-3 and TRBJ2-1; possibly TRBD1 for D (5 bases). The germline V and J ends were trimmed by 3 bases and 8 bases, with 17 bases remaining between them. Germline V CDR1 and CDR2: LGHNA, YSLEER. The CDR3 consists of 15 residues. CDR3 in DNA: TGCGCCAGCAGCCACAGGGTTTCCTCCCGGGATGAGCAGTTCTTC. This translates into CASSHRVSSRDEQFF.

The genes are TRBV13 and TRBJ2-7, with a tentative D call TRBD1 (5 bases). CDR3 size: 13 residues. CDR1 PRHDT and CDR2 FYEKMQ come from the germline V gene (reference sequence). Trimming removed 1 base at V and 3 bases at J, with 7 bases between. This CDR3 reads CASSLVRDYEQYF. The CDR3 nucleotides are TGTGCCAGCAGCTTAGTCAGGGACTACGAGCAGTACTTC.

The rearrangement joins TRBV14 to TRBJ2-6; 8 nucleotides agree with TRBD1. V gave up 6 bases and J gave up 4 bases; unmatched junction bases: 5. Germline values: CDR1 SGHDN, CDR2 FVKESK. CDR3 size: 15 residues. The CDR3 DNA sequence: TGTGCCAGCAGGAGGACAGGGATCGGGGCCAACGTCCTGACTTTC. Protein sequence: CASRRTGIGANVLTF. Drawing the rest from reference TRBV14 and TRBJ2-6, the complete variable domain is EAGVTQFPSHSVIEKGQTVTLRCDPISGHDNLYWYRRVMGKEIKFLLHFVKESKQDESGMPNNRFLAERTGGTYSTLKVQPAELEDSGVYFCASRRTGIGANVLTFGAGSRLTVL.

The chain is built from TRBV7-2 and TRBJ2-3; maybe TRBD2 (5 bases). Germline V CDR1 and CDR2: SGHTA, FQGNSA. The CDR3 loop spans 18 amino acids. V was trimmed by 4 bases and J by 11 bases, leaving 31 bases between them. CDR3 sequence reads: CASSYSPGTPFWRTEQYF. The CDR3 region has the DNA TGTGCCAGCAGCTATAGCCCAGGAACTCCTTTCTGGCGGACTGAGCAGTATTTT.

The CDR3 is CASRKTGVSYEQYF. The CDR3 nucleotides are TGTGCCAGCAGGAAGACGGGGGTTTCCTACGAGCAGTACTTC. The chain couples TRBV14 to TRBJ2-7, with TRBD2 as a possible D gene (6 bases). CDR3 length equals 14 residues. Per the germline V gene, CDR1 is SGHDN and CDR2 is FVKESK. The V end was cut by 6 bases, the J end by 1 base, with 13 bases between.

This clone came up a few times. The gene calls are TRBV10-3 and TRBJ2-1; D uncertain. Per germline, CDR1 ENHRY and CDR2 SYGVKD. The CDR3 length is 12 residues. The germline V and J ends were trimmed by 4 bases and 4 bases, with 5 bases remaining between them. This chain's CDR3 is CAISGQYNEQFF. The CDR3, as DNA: TGTGCCATCAGTGGTCAGTACAATGAGCAGTTCTTC.

The CDR3 protein is CSVSTGQSYEQYF. For the CDR3, the DNA is TGCAGCGTTTCAACAGGGCAGTCCTACGAGCAGTACTTC. The V gene is TRBV29-1, the J gene TRBJ2-5, with D tentatively TRBD1 (6 bases). The better agreement between TRBJ2-7 and the DNA end casts doubt on the J call. Germline V CDR1 and CDR2: SQVTM, ANQGSEA. CDR3 length: 13 amino acids.

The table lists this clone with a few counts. The chain's CDR3 is CASSEARRQGIHEQYF. Here the CDR3 DNA reads TGTGCCAGCAGTGAAGCTCGTCGGCAGGGTATCCACGAGCAGTACTTC. This chain joins TRBV6-1 and TRBJ2-7; D is possibly TRBD1 (5 bases). V gave up 0 bases and J gave up 5 bases, with 17 bases separating them. In germline, CDR1 is MNHNS, CDR2 SASEGT. The CDR3 contains 16 residues.

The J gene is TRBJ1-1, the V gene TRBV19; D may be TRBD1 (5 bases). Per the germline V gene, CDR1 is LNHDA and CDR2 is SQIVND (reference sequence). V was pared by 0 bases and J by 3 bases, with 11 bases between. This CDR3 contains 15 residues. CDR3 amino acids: CASSIDVGLDTEAFF. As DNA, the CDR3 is TGTGCCAGTAGTATAGATGTGGGGCTCGACACTGAAGCTTTCTTT.

Here the CDR3 reads CASSQLGPTAGEQYF. The CDR3 region has the DNA TGCGCCAGCAGCCAGTTGGGACCGACCGCCGGCGAGCAGTACTTC. J is TRBJ2-7 and V is TRBV4-3; possibly TRBD1 or TRBD2 for D (5 bases each). Germline lookup yields CDR1 LGHNA and CDR2 YSLEER. The length of the CDR3 is 15 residues. V shed 3 bases and J shed 6 bases, with 18 bases lying between them.

Here the CDR3 DNA reads TGTGCCAGCAGTTACTCGGTTTACCAGGGGATCACTGAAGCTTTCTTT. Translation gives CASSYSVYQGITEAFF. The chain has TRBV6-5 and TRBJ1-1; possible D gene TRBD1, 6 bases. V was shortened by 0 bases and J by 4 bases, with 15 bases between the two germline ends. This CDR3 comprises 16 residues. Germline V CDR1 and CDR2: MNHEY, SVGAGI.

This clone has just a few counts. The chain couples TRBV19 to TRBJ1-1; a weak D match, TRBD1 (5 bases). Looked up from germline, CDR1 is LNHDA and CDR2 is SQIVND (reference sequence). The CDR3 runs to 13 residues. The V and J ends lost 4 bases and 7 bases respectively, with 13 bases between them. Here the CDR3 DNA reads TGTGCCAGTAGTAATACCGGGACGCTTGAAGCTTTCTTT. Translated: CASSNTGTLEAFF.